This entry concerns a single T cell receptor beta chain. The clone's antigen remains unknown. It has no much larger one-base neighbor in the sample; base qualities were not kept. This entry comes from a study of shared clonotypes between healthy human individuals (TCRdb year 2020). For the wider study: A couple of women and a few men aged 18 to 49 years were included in the cohort. Different laboratories and diverse techniques were used to prepare libraries and sequence TCR repertoires, to increase sequencing depth and limit assay-specific biases. To estimate repertoire size and how much clonotypes are shared between individuals, the study performed deep sequencing of blood TCR repertoires from roughly five healthy adults. Per donor, leukapheresis produced somewhere between about 0.94 and 9.5 billion PBMCs. For each donor, CD4 naive and CD4 memory were each given three plates, CD8 naive was given two plates, and CD8 memory was given one plate. The paper's findings and limits, for the study overall: Across a few donors, roughly 5% of naive CD4, 3% to 3.5% of naive CD8, under 2.5% of memory CD4, and about 0.44% of memory CD8 clonotypes were shared. Sampling was restricted to blood, and TCR repertoires in tissue are likely to differ from TCR repertoires in blood. Because the study included a small number of donors, the genetic and exposure-history diversity represented was limited. Pairwise subsampling led to the expectation that sequencing depth would affect the degree of clonotype sharing among donors. Estimated clonotype richness was generally larger for naive than for memory subsets. Compared with non-shared clonotypes, the clonotypes found in all four sorted-subset donors had higher generation probabilities. Rarefaction of sorted-subset datasets indicated incomplete sequencing despite the large sequencing depth.

TCR CDR3 regions were amplified from genomic DNA by multiplex PCR using the deep immunoSEQ assay. Extracted genomic DNA from each cell subset was spread evenly across all wells of several immunoSEQ 96-well plates, with each plate serving as a replicate. For sorted subsets, about 200 ng genomic DNA, equal to tens of thousands of T cell genomes, was loaded into each replicate PCR. Purified libraries were measured with a Qubit 3.0 fluorometer, size-checked on a Bioanalyzer 2100, and measured again with the KAPA Library Quantification kit. Each immunoSEQ 96-well plate was sequenced on its own single-read 150-cycle Illumina NextSeq 550 flow cell. As for the original processing: The immunoSEQ output contained only junctional sequences without quality scores, so filtering could not match that applied to full-length reads. To assign V/J genes and CDR3, sequences were annotated against IMGT germline references using PyIR, a Python wrapper for IgBLAST v1.9. Reads were removed for weak V/J assignments (E-value above 1e-6), missing CDR3, stop codons, out-of-frame junctions, or ambiguous translated residues. V3J clonotypes were defined as sequences sharing an identical inferred V gene, J gene, and CDR3 amino acid sequence. To compute the percentage overlap between repertoires, the number of shared unique clonotypes was divided by the size of the smaller repertoire. Three approaches were used to assess repertoire richness: RTK rarefaction, the Chao1 estimator, and Recon v2.1 estimates of unobserved clonotypes. OLGA was used to compute generation probabilities for all TCRbeta clonotypes that the gDNA method yielded from a handful of donors. TCRdb carries this immuneACCESS record with in-frame sequences only. Its versions omit some clonotypes, under half of them owing to an unresolved V gene in the studies checked, with the rest unexplained. D and trimming come from the DNA, and the V and J calls and clone size come from that table. This sample has over 1.5 million clones in its table, and 95% to 99% of those were observed once. Of the sample, about 0.42% is held by the ten largest clones.

V is reduced by 3 bases and J by 3 bases, leaving a spacing of 15 bases between them. The germline V gene encodes CDR1 GTSNPN and CDR2 SVGIG (reference sequence). The CDR3 spans 14 residues, from the cysteine through the phenylalanine. Only CDR3 DNA remains: 42 bases, in frame from the first base. Healthy HIV-negative adults with no recently reported acute infections or vaccinations were included as donors. Every donor was a Caucasian adult living in Nashville, Tennessee, USA. Magnetic negative selection was used to enrich CD4+ T cells, after which naive cells were positively selected on CD45RA and the negative fraction became the memory subset. Blood was obtained by leukapheresis, after which PBMCs were separated by Ficoll-Histopaque density gradient centrifugation and cryopreserved in liquid nitrogen vapor phase. Purity and quantity of every magnetically sorted T cell population were checked by analytical flow cytometry. Each sorted fraction had its genomic DNA isolated and then quantified by UV absorbance on a Nanodrop 2000c.

The sample consisted of naive CD4+ T cells sorted from blood. The cell subset or site label, as the study defines it: CD45RA+ positively selected. The V and J genes are TRBV30 and TRBJ2-7, and the D gene may be TRBD2, 6 bases matching. The clonotype was recovered from a man younger than 40 in good health. CDR3 loop: CAWRYPGTGYEQYF. The DNA reads as follows: TGTGCCTGGAGATACCCGGGGACTGGCTACGAGCAGTACTTC.